This T cell receptor beta chain appears in the sequencing data of a study of shared clonotypes between healthy human individuals. Study findings and constraints: Only blood underwent sampling, and tissue repertoires likely differ. Lower generation probabilities were found for non-shared clonotypes than for those shared by all four donors.

This clone was seen only once. Its antigen remains unidentified. Original processing notes: Sequence data from immunoSEQ were junction-only and lacked quality scores; consequently, filtering differed. Profiling relied on immunoSEQ multiplex PCR, and the TCRdb table lists in-frame clones only, not all of them. V and J calls plus clone size are reproduced from that table; the DNA served to infer D and trimming. The table shows 950,000 to 1,100,000 clones, with 65% to 80% occurring only once. Trimming took 4 bases from V and 6 from J, leaving 11 bases between them. The CDR3 runs to 14 residues. Germline V gene lookup returns CDR1 SGHRS and CDR2 YFSETQ.

The sequence was obtained from a man aged 18 to 35 in good health. The rearrangement links TRBV5-1 to TRBJ1-6, with D possibly matching TRBD1 (5 bases). What was sequenced was memory CD4+ T cells sorted from blood. Subset reported: CD45RA-negative fraction. The DNA of the CDR3 is TGCGCCAGCAGCCAGGGATCGAGTAATTCACCCCTCCACTTT. Translated: CASSQGSSNSPLHF.